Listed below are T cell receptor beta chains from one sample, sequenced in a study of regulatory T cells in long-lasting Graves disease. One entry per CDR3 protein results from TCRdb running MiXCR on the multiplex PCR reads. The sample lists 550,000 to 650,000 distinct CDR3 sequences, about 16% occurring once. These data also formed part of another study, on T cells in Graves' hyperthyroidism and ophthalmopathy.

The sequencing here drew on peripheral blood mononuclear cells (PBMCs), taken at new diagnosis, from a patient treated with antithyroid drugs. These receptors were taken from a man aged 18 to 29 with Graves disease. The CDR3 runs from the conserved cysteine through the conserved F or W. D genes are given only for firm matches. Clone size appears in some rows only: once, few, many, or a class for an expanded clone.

CSARDSLGHLYEQYF	TGCAGTGCTAGAGATTCCCTCGGACACCTATACGAGCAGTACTTC	TRBV20-1	many	-	TRBJ2-7
CASRFTENTEAFF	TGCGCCAGCAGGTTCACAGAGAACACTGAAGCTTTCTTT	TRBV5-1	many	-	TRBJ1-1
CASRDRWNTEAFF	TGTGCCAGCAGGGACAGATGGAACACTGAAGCTTTCTTT	TRBV25-1	many	-	TRBJ1-1
CAWSPRGGSPLHF	TGTGCCTGGAGCCCCCGCGGCGGTTCACCCCTCCACTTT	TRBV30	-	-	TRBJ1-6
CASSLGLAEPYNEQFF	TGTGCCAGCAGCTTAGGACTAGCGGAGCCCTACAATGAGCAGTTCTTC	TRBV7-6	-	TRBD2	TRBJ2-1
CASSSHPDGTTSTDTQYF	TGTGCCAGCAGCTCCCACCCGGACGGAACAACGAGCACAGATACGCAGTATTTT	TRBV7-9	-	-	TRBJ2-3
CASSDRDQPQHF	TGTGCCAGCAGCGACCGAGATCAGCCCCAGCATTTT	TRBV2	many	-	TRBJ1-5
CASSTRQGPGAEAFF	TGTGCCAGCAGCACCCGACAGGGGCCGGGGGCTGAAGCTTTCTTT	TRBV14	-	TRBD1	TRBJ1-1
CSGGGKANGYTF	TGCAGTGGAGGGGGGAAAGCTAATGGCTACACCTTC	TRBV20-1	-	-	TRBJ1-2
CASSSLGGLQETQYF	TGTGCCAGCAGTAGTTTGGGCGGGCTCCAAGAGACCCAGTACTTC	TRBV25-1	-	-	TRBJ2-5
CSARDARSDLNYGYTF	TGCAGTGCTAGAGATGCCCGGAGTGATCTGAACTATGGCTACACCTTC	TRBV20-1	-	-	TRBJ1-2
CSVVDWYSGNTIYF	TGCAGCGTTGTCGACTGGTACTCTGGAAACACCATATATTTT	TRBV29-1	few	-	TRBJ1-3
CASSRTGGRIIYF	TGTGCCAGCAGCCGGACAGGGGGCCGGATCATATATTTT	TRBV7-2	-	TRBD1	TRBJ1-3
CASSYKARDYEQYF	TGTGCCAGCAGTTACAAGGCCAGGGACTACGAGCAGTACTTC	TRBV6-5	many	-	TRBJ2-7
CATSDPPASAEQYF	TGTGCCACCAGTGACCCACCTGCTAGCGCCGAGCAGTACTTC	TRBV24-1	few	-	TRBJ2-7
CASSLVRVGNSPLHF	TGTGCCAGCAGCTTAGTCCGAGTGGGGAATTCACCCCTCCACTTT	TRBV7-9	-	-	TRBJ1-6
CASSVIGIKAFF	TGTGCCAGCAGTGTAATAGGGATTAAGGCTTTCTTT	TRBV6-1	many	-	TRBJ1-1
CASSLVLAMSTDTQYF	TGTGCCAGCAGCTTAGTACTAGCGATGAGCACAGATACGCAGTATTTT	TRBV11-2	once	TRBD2	TRBJ2-3
CASSILAGTGELFF	TGTGCCAGCAGCATCTTAGCGGGAACTGGGGAGCTGTTTTTT	TRBV7-3	few	TRBD2	TRBJ2-2
CASSGDSREAFF	TGTGCCAGCAGCGGAGACAGCCGTGAAGCTTTCTTT	TRBV11-2	many	-	TRBJ1-1
CAWTANSFDTQYF	TGTGCCTGGACGGCAAACTCCTTCGATACGCAGTATTTT	TRBV30	many	-	TRBJ2-3
CASSPWTGGSDEQFF	TGTGCCAGCAGCCCTTGGACAGGGGGTTCTGATGAGCAGTTCTTC	TRBV7-8	many	TRBD1	TRBJ2-1
CASGLVLGGQIGEKLFF	TGTGCTAGTGGTTTGGTACTAGGGGGACAAATAGGGGAAAAACTGTTTTTT	TRBV12-5	few	-	TRBJ1-4
CASGLALTYEQYF	TGTGCCAGCGGACTAGCGCTAACCTACGAGCAGTACTTC	TRBV27	many	TRBD2	TRBJ2-7
CASSITADTEAFF	TGTGCCAGCAGCATCACAGCAGACACTGAAGCTTTCTTT	TRBV9	few	-	TRBJ1-1
CASSNPPGTGGHYSEQFF	TGTGCCAGTAGTAACCCCCCCGGGACAGGGGGCCACTACAGTGAGCAGTTCTTC	TRBV19	few	TRBD1	TRBJ2-1
CASSSDDPANYGYTF	TGTGCCAGCAGTTCCGATGATCCTGCTAACTATGGCTACACCTTC	TRBV6-5	many	-	TRBJ1-2